The next 21 T cell receptor beta chains were all read from a single sample in a study of T cells in Graves' hyperthyroidism and ophthalmopathy. Amplification targeted TCR beta CDR3 regions from RNA transcripts. The HTBI primer set drove a first-round RT-PCR of the TCR CDR3. MiXCR, run by TCRdb on the multiplex PCR reads, gives a single entry per CDR3 protein. The table lists roughly 570,000 distinct CDR3 sequences, roughly 14% of them singletons. The sample comprised blood. The receptors originated from a young woman with Graves' hyperthyroidism.

Regarding this clonotype: A much larger clone is a single base away; this may be a read error. This chain connects TRBV6-9 to TRBJ2-7; possible D gene TRBD1, 6 bases. This CDR3 is built from 13 residues. Germline-derived CDR1 and CDR2 are MNHGY and SVAAGI. Deletions cut 3 bases from V and 3 bases from J, with 9 bases between. The CDR3 is CASSYDRYYEQYF. The CDR3 DNA sequence: TGTGCCAGCAGTTACGACAGGTACTACGAGCAGTACTTC.

A few counts support this clonotype. Just one base apart from a much larger clone, this may be a read error. CDR3 region: CSARSRISYNEQFF. In nucleotides, the CDR3 is TGCAGTGCCCGGAGCAGGATCTCCTACAATGAGCAGTTCTTC. The rearrangement joins TRBV20-1 to TRBJ2-1, with no clear D. The CDR3 totals 14 residues. Trimming left V 6 bases short and J 0 bases short, with 12 bases between. The germline V gene encodes CDR1 DFQATT and CDR2 SNEGSKA (reference sequence).

This clonotype came up many times. The chain is built from TRBV7-9 and TRBJ1-2, with a weak D call TRBD1 (6 bases). The CDR3 is made up of 17 amino acids. The germline V gene has CDR1 SEHNR and CDR2 FQNEAQ (reference sequence). V was shortened by 5 bases and J by 8 bases, with 27 bases between the two germline ends. This CDR3 is CASSPDRLDGGRKGYTF. CDR3 DNA sequence: TGTGCCAGCAGCCCCGATAGATTGGACGGGGGGCGTAAAGGCTACACCTTC.

On this clonotype: Sequence at one end of the junction differs from germline and may be a read error. The chain combines TRBV5-5 with TRBJ1-4, with 8 bases lining up with TRBD1. Germline CDR1 reads SGHKS; CDR2 reads YYEKEE (reference sequence). The CDR3 consists of 14 residues. In DNA form, the CDR3 reads TGTGCCAGCAGCCGGACAGGGTTTGGGGAAAAACTGCTTTTT. The encoded protein is CASSRTGFGEKLLF.

The V and J genes are TRBV28 and TRBJ1-3; D is undetermined. CDR1 and CDR2 (germline): MDHEN, SYDVKM. The CDR3 extends over 17 amino acids. Trimming pared 4 bases from V and 0 bases from J, leaving 16 bases between. This chain's CDR3 is CASSSYVGIISGNTIYF. The CDR3, as DNA: TGTGCCAGCAGTTCCTATGTGGGGATCATCTCTGGAAACACCATATATTTT.

Only one count was recorded for this clonotype. The chain couples TRBV6-2 or TRBV6-3 to TRBJ2-1; D may be TRBD1 or TRBD2 (6 bases each). V was trimmed by 9 bases and J by 6 bases, leaving 33 bases between them. The CDR3 runs 19 residues. Looked up from germline, CDR1 is MNHEY and CDR2 is SVGEGT. CDR3 protein: CASRQQGLHYFGGCNEQFF. As DNA, the CDR3 is TGTGCCAGTCGCCAACAGGGACTTCACTACTTCGGCGGGTGCAATGAGCAGTTCTTC.

This clonotype came up a few times. The junction departs from the called germline gene at one end, perhaps through a read error. V usage is TRBV5-6 and J usage is TRBJ2-1; TRBD1 aligns across 7 bases. The length of the CDR3 is 15 residues. Germline values: CDR1 SGHDT, CDR2 YYEEEE. Here the CDR3 DNA reads TGTGCCAGCAGCTGGATAGGGGGCTCCTGCAATGAGCAGTTCTTC. This sequence encodes CASSWIGGSCNEQFF.

The chain employs TRBV30 and TRBJ1-3; D is unresolved. Germline CDR1 reads GTSNPN; CDR2 reads SVGIG (reference sequence). Deletions cut 0 bases from V and 1 base from J, with 10 bases between. The length of the CDR3 is 15 residues. Written as DNA, the CDR3 is TGTGCCTGGAGTGTAGGAGGGATGTCTGGAAACACCATATATTTT. Residues: CAWSVGGMSGNTIYF.

This clonotype was observed many times. The chain uses TRBV2 and TRBJ1-1; a weak D match, TRBD1 (5 bases). Per the germline V gene, CDR1 is SNHLY and CDR2 is FYNNEI. Between the trimmed V and J ends, which lost 6 bases and 7 bases, there was a span of 9 bases. CDR3 length equals 11 residues. The CDR3 reads CASRGGLEAFF. CDR3 coding DNA: TGTGCCAGCAGGGGGGGACTTGAAGCTTTCTTT.

This clonotype was observed many times. The gene calls are TRBV28 and TRBJ2-1, with TRBD2 matching 9 bases. J was trimmed by 8 bases and V by 3 bases; bases with no gene match: 8. The CDR3 has 15 amino acids. The germline CDR1 and CDR2 sequences are MDHEN and SYDVKM. CDR3 sequence (DNA): TGTGCCAGCAGTTTTTCGAGCGGGAGGCGGGATGAGCAGTTCTTC. Encoded protein: CASSFSSGRRDEQFF.

The chain is built from TRBV30 and TRBJ2-2; no reliable D call. V was pared by 4 bases and J by 7 bases, with 19 bases between. Germline V gene data show CDR1 as GTSNPN and CDR2 as SVGIG (reference sequence). The CDR3 runs 15 residues. The DNA for the CDR3 is TGTGCCTGGAATAGGCCCCCCGAGAGTGTCGGGGAGCTGTTTTTT. Translation gives CAWNRPPESVGELFF.

This clonotype was observed at least ten times. This chain joins TRBV27 and TRBJ1-2; 8 bases are shared with TRBD1. CDR1 and CDR2 (germline): MNHEY, SMNVEV (reference sequence). This CDR3 has 14 residues. With 5 bases clipped from V and 2 bases from J, the junction kept 4 bases outside the gene matches. The CDR3 loop reads CASSKQGENYGYTF. The CDR3 coding sequence is TGTGCCAGCAGTAAACAGGGGGAGAACTATGGCTACACCTTC.

This clonotype was seen many times. The gene calls are TRBV7-9 and TRBJ2-5; a weak D match, TRBD2 (6 bases). The length of the CDR3 is 14 residues. In germline, CDR1 is SEHNR, CDR2 FQNEAQ (reference sequence). Trimming stripped 1 base from V and 5 bases from J, with 11 bases between. CDR3 amino acids: CASSLVGSGETQYF. CDR3 nucleotide sequence: TGTGCCAGCAGCTTAGTCGGGAGTGGGGAGACCCAGTACTTC.

This clonotype was seen many times. The chain has TRBV7-2 and TRBJ2-7, with D unresolved. The germline V gene has CDR1 SGHTA and CDR2 FQGNSA. The CDR3 has 14 amino acids. V was trimmed by 5 bases and J by 2 bases, leaving 13 bases between them. This CDR3 reads CASSLSSYTYEQYF. The CDR3 coding sequence is TGTGCCAGCAGCCTTTCCTCTTATACCTACGAGCAGTACTTC.

This clonotype was recorded many times. The gene calls are TRBV29-1 and TRBJ2-7; 10 nucleotides align to TRBD1. The trim removed 5 bases at V and 4 bases at J, leaving 2 bases unmatched. This CDR3 has 12 amino acids. The V gene's germline CDR1 is SQVTM and CDR2 ANQGSEA. CDR3 residues: CSVQGQGYEQYF. Written as DNA, the CDR3 is TGCAGCGTTCAGGGACAGGGGTACGAGCAGTACTTC.

This clonotype showed up just a few times. This chain connects TRBV19 to TRBJ2-1; 7 bases agree with TRBD1. V lost 3 bases and J lost 6; bases outside the gene matches: 8. Germline V CDR1 and CDR2: LNHDA, SQIVND (reference sequence). CDR3 size: 15 residues. The chain's CDR3 is CASSMVGGMGNEQFF. As DNA, the CDR3 is TGTGCCAGTAGTATGGTAGGGGGCATGGGCAATGAGCAGTTCTTC.

In its sample, this clonotype was seen a few times. The V and J genes are TRBV18 and TRBJ2-2; 7 nucleotides match TRBD1. The CDR3 has 16 amino acids. The trim removed 3 bases at V and 5 bases at J, leaving 9 bases unmatched. The germline V gene encodes CDR1 KGHSH and CDR2 LQKENI. CDR3 sequence: CASSPRSGQETGELFF. CDR3 bases: TGTGCCAGCTCACCCCGTTCCGGACAGGAAACCGGGGAGCTGTTTTTT. Full variable domain (rest looked up from reference TRBV18 and TRBJ2-2): NAGVMQNPRHLVRRRGQEARLRCSPMKGHSHVYWYRQLPEEGLKFMVYLQKENIIDESGMPKERFSAEFPKEGPSILRIQQVVRGDSAAYFCASSPRSGQETGELFFGEGSRLTVL.

The chain joins TRBV20-1 to TRBJ2-7, with D perhaps matching TRBD1 (6 bases). The length of the CDR3 is 14 residues. V gave up 3 bases and J gave up 4 bases, with 16 bases separating them. The germline gives CDR1 DFQATT, CDR2 SNEGSKA (reference sequence). The CDR3 nucleotides are TGCAGTGCTAGGCACTCCGGGACAACGTACGAGCAGTACTTC. Amino acids: CSARHSGTTYEQYF.

Points on this clonotype: A much bigger clone sits one base away, suggesting this may be a read error. V is TRBV20-1 and J is TRBJ2-3; 10 bases align to TRBD2. The CDR3 extends over 17 amino acids. V was pared by 5 bases and J by 1 base, with 12 bases of the junction left unmatched. Germline V lookup: CDR1 DFQATT, CDR2 SNEGSKA (reference sequence). The CDR3 bases are TGCAGTGCTGAGGGGACTAGCGAGAGGGGAGGCACAGATACGCAGTATTTT. Its translation: CSAEGTSERGGTDTQYF.

At least ten counts were recorded for this clonotype. This sequence joins TRBV3-1 and TRBJ1-5; unclear D gene. The CDR3 extends over 14 amino acids. CDR1 and CDR2 (germline): LGHDT, YNNKEL (reference sequence). The V gene lost 4 bases and the J gene lost 2 bases, with 9 bases spanning the gap. CDR3 sequence reads: CASSLGIRNQPQHF. Here the CDR3 DNA reads TGTGCCAGCAGCCTTGGGATACGCAATCAGCCCCAGCATTTT. The full variable domain, rest sourced from reference TRBV3-1 and TRBJ1-5, is DTAVSQTPKYLVTQMGNDKSIKCEQNLGHDTMYWYKQDSKKFLKIMFSYNNKELIINETVPNRFSPKSPDKAHLNLHINSLELGDSAVYFCASSLGIRNQPQHFGDGTRLSIL.

In this sample, this clonotype turned up many times. The chain carries TRBV7-2 and TRBJ2-3; TRBD2 aligns across 7 bases. Unmatched junction bases numbered 6, after V lost 1 base and J lost 2 bases. Germline V gene lookup returns CDR1 SGHTA and CDR2 FQGNSA. This CDR3 is built from 16 residues. The CDR3, as DNA: TGTGCCAGCAGCTTAGGCCGGGACTACCACACAGATACGCAGTATTTT. This sequence encodes CASSLGRDYHTDTQYF. Complete variable domain (other parts from reference TRBV7-2 and TRBJ2-3): GAGVSQSPSNKVTEKGKDVELRCDPISGHTALYWYRQSLGQGLEFLIYFQGNSAPDKSGLPSDRFSAERTGGSVSTLTIQRTQQEDSAVYLCASSLGRDYHTDTQYFGPGTRLTVL.